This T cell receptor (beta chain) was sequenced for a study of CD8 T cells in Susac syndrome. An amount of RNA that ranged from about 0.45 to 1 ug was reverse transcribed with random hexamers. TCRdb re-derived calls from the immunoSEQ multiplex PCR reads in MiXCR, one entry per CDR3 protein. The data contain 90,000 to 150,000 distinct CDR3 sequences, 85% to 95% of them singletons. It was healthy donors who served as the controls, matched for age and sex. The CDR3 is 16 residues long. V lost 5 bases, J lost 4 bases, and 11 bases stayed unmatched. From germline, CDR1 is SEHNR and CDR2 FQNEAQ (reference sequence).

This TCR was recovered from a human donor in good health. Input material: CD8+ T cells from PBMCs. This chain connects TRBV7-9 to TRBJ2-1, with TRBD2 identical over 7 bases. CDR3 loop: CASSPPGGFHYNEQFF. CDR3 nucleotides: TGTGCCAGCAGCCCCCCCGGGGGGTTCCATTACAATGAGCAGTTCTTC.